A selection of T cell receptor beta chains follows, all from one sample in a study of blood T cell repertoires in COVID-19. Profiling relied on immunoSEQ multiplex PCR, and the TCRdb table lists in-frame clones only, not all of them. The data show some 130,000 clones, with about 86% seen just once and around 2.3% held by the top ten. Material for sequencing was PBMCs or T cells enriched from blood (not recorded which). The receptors here all came from a woman in her forties or fifties who had recovered from COVID-19. Both conserved end residues are part of each CDR3. Fields, in order: J gene, D gene, clone size, V gene, CDR3 DNA, CDR3 protein. A D gene is named only where the DNA matches it firmly. A clone size is listed for some rows: how often the clone was seen (once, few, many), or a class if it is expanded.

TRBJ2-1	NA	NA	TRBV7-8	TGTGCCAGCAGCGTATCCTTGGCGGGAAACTACAATGAGCAGTTCTTC	CASSVSLAGNYNEQFF
TRBJ2-7	TRBD1	NA	TRBV7-9	TGTGCCAGCTACCTATATACTGGGACAGCAAAGGGGGAGCAGTACTTC	CASYLYTGTAKGEQYF
TRBJ2-6	NA	NA	TRBV18	TGTGCCAGCTCACCAATAGTTATCAGCGGGACAGGTAACTCTGGGGCCAACGTCCTGACTTTC	CASSPIVISGTGNSGANVLTF
TRBJ1-1	TRBD1	few	TRBV11-2	TGTGCCAGCAGCAGACAGGGAGGTACTGAAGCTTTCTTT	CASSRQGGTEAFF
TRBJ2-7	TRBD1	NA	TRBV11-3	TGTGCCAGCAATTTGGGACAGGGTACCTACGAGCAGTACTTC	CASNLGQGTYEQYF
TRBJ2-7	TRBD1	NA	TRBV5-1	TGCGCCAGCAAGGGACAGGGCTCCTACGAGCAGTACTTC	CASKGQGSYEQYF
TRBJ1-1	NA	NA	TRBV6-5	TGTGCCAGCAAGGAGGTTGGGTACACTGAAGCTTTCTTT	CASKEVGYTEAFF
TRBJ2-7	TRBD1	once	TRBV9	TGTGCCAGCAGCGGTGGACAGGGGGGCTACGAGCAGTACTTC	CASSGGQGGYEQYF
TRBJ1-3	NA	NA	TRBV27	TGTGCCAGCAGTGCAACACCGCGGCTGGGGGCTAATATCGGAAACACCATATATTTT	CASSATPRLGANIGNTIYF
TRBJ1-1	TRBD1	NA	TRBV30	TGTGCCTGCACAGGGGACACTGAAGCTTTCTTT	CACTGDTEAFF
TRBJ2-3	TRBD2	NA	TRBV9	TGTGCCAGCAGCGTAGGCGGGGGGAGCACAGATACGCAGTATTTT	CASSVGGGSTDTQYF
TRBJ1-4	NA	NA	TRBV7-9	TGTGCCAGCAGCTTAGCGGGGGCAGGGGCTGAAAAACTGTTTTTT	CASSLAGAGAEKLFF
TRBJ2-1	TRBD1	NA	TRBV2	TGTGCCAGCAGACAGGACAGGGCCCCGTGGTCGGAGCAGTTCTTC	CASRQDRAPWSEQFF
TRBJ1-5	NA	NA	TRBV10-3	TGTGCCATCAGTGAGGAGGGGTTTTCCCTCCGGGGGCAGCCCCAGCATTTT	CAISEEGFSLRGQPQHF
TRBJ2-7	TRBD1	NA	TRBV4-1	TGCGCCAGCAGCCAAGTTCTTCGAAGGACAGGGGGCTACGAGCAGTACTTC	CASSQVLRRTGGYEQYF
TRBJ2-3	NA	NA	TRBV9	TGTGCCAGCAGCGTAGGGGGTCAGCGGGCAGATACGCAGTATTTT	CASSVGGQRADTQYF
TRBJ2-5	TRBD2	NA	TRBV9	TGTGCCAGCAGCGTAGGGACTAGCGGGGGGTACCAAGAGACCCAGTACTTC	CASSVGTSGGYQETQYF
TRBJ2-7	TRBD2	NA	TRBV7-8	TGTGCCAGCAGCCAAGGAGCGGGGGATCCTTTCTACGAGCAGTACTTC	CASSQGAGDPFYEQYF
TRBJ1-1	TRBD1	NA	TRBV7-9	TGTGCCAGCAGCTTAGAAGGGGGCGAAAGGGCTGAAGCTTTCTTT	CASSLEGGERAEAFF
TRBJ2-5	NA	NA	TRBV11-2	TGTGCCAGCAGCTTGGGCAGGGGTAGGGAGACCCAGTACTTC	CASSLGRGRETQYF
TRBJ1-3	NA	NA	TRBV5-5	TGTGCCAGCAGCCCCTGGGGAGACACCTCTGGAAACACCATATATTTT	CASSPWGDTSGNTIYF
TRBJ1-2	TRBD1	NA	TRBV6-2/TRBV6-3	TGTGCCAGCAGTTTTGGGCCGGGACAGGGGCCGCGGGATGGCTACACCTTC	CASSFGPGQGPRDGYTF